These T cell receptor beta chains were read from a single sample in a study of a mutant IDH1 vaccine in newly diagnosed glioma. The data were produced by immunoSEQ multiplex PCR, yet TCRdb's version contains in-frame clones alone and is incomplete. Of 77,000 or so clones listed, roughly 77% are singletons. No cognate antigen is known for these TCRs. Sequences were derived from PBMCs, sampled from a glioma patient whose treatment included an IDH1 peptide vaccine. Receptors were obtained from a man aged 35 to 55 with glioma. The CDR3 runs from the conserved cysteine through the conserved F or W. The D gene is left open where the match is weak. Size values are once, few and many counts, or a class for expanded clones, and some rows have none.

TRBJ2-2 TRBV27 TRBD2 - CASSFLAGGAGELFF TGTGCCAGCAGTTTCCTAGCGGGGGGCGCCGGGGAGCTGTTTTTT
TRBJ1-2 TRBV19 - once CASSIGRTAEAF TGTGCCAGTAGTATAGGGCGGACAGCGGAGGCCTTC
TRBJ2-3 TRBV5-1 - once CASSLVGSTDTQYF TGCGCCAGCAGCTTGGTGGGGAGCACAGATACGCAGTATTTT
TRBJ2-4 TRBV7-8 - - CASSLEGLRNIQYF TGTGCCAGCAGCTTAGAGGGACTTCGGAACATTCAGTACTTC
TRBJ2-3 TRBV7-3 TRBD2 - CASSRTSIDTQYF TGTGCCAGCAGCCGGACTAGCATAGATACGCAGTATTTT
TRBJ2-7 TRBV7-9 TRBD1 few CASSSGDRGVYEQYF TGTGCCAGCAGCTCGGGCGACAGGGGTGTCTACGAGCAGTACTTC
TRBJ1-5 TRBV25-1 TRBD1 - CASSEWSGQGVGQPQHF TGTGCCAGCAGTGAATGGTCGGGGCAGGGGGTGGGTCAGCCCCAGCATTTT
TRBJ2-7 TRBV11-2 - - CASSLGRGSYEQYF TGTGCCAGCAGCTTAGGCCGGGGCTCCTACGAGCAGTACTTC
TRBJ1-1 TRBV4-3 - few CASSQGSLNTEAFF TGCGCCAGCAGCCAAGGCAGTTTGAACACTGAAGCTTTCTTT
TRBJ1-5 TRBV19 TRBD1 - CASSGGQVGFNQPQHF TGTGCCAGTAGTGGGGGACAGGTCGGGTTCAATCAGCCCCAGCATTTT
TRBJ1-3 TRBV19 - - CASGAPGNTIYF TGTGCCAGTGGGGCACCTGGAAACACCATATATTTT
TRBJ2-1 TRBV28 TRBD2 - CASSPRKAGVGGDEQFF TGTGCCAGCAGTCCCCGAAAAGCGGGGGTGGGAGGGGATGAGCAGTTCTTC
TRBJ2-7 TRBV28 - few CASSEPGLGEQYF TGTGCCAGCAGTGAACCGGGGCTTGGTGAGCAGTACTTC
TRBJ1-2 TRBV18 TRBD1 - CASSPGQGAYGYTF TGTGCCAGCTCACCGGGACAGGGTGCCTATGGCTACACCTTC
TRBJ2-1 TRBV27 TRBD1 - CASSPRDREVLDEQFF TGTGCCAGCAGTCCAAGGGACAGGGAAGTTTTGGATGAGCAGTTCTTC
TRBJ2-2 TRBV6-5 TRBD1 - CASSLIRGRGELFF TGTGCCAGCAGTTTGATCAGGGGGCGCGGGGAGCTGTTTTTT